This T cell receptor (beta chain) derives from a study of OX40 agonist ivuxolimab in advanced cancers. The germline gives CDR1 MNHEY, CDR2 SVGAGI. This CDR3 spans 14 amino acids. The V gene end was trimmed by 5 bases and the J gene end by 4 bases; junction bases not matched to a gene: 3. Method: immunoSEQ multiplex PCR; TCRdb's copy keeps in-frame clones and lacks some. This table holds 30,000 or so clones, roughly nine tenths found once. This specimen consisted of CD4+ or CD8+ T cells sorted from blood, obtained in a trial of the OX40 agonist ivuxolimab. The V and J genes are TRBV6-5 and TRBJ2-2; 8 bases map to TRBD2. The receptor was isolated from an adult with an advanced solid tumor such as melanoma, head and neck, liver or kidney cancer. The CDR3 coding sequence is TGTGCCAGCAGTGAGACTAGCGTCACCGGGGAGCTGTTTTTT. Its translation: CASSETSVTGELFF.